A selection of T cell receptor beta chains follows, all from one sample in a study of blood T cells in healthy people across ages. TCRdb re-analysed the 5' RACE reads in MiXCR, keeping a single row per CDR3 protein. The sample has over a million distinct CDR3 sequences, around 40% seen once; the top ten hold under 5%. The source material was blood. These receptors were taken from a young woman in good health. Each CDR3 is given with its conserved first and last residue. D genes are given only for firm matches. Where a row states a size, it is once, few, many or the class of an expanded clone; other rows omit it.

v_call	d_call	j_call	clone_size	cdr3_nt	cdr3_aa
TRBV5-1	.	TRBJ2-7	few	TGCGCCAGCAGCTTGGCGCAGCATATCTCCTACGAGCAGTACTTC	CASSLAQHISYEQYF
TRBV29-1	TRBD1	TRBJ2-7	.	TGCAGCGCGCAACGCGGACAGGCTACCTACGAGCAGTACTTC	CSAQRGQATYEQYF
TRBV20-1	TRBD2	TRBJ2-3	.	TGCAGTGCTAGACTAGCGGGAGGCTCCGGTACGCAGTATTTT	CSARLAGGSGTQYF
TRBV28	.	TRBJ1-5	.	TGTGCCAGCAGTTTATTAACCCTGTGGGATAGCAATCAGCCCCAGCATTTT	CASSLLTLWDSNQPQHF
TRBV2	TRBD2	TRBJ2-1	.	TGTGCCAGCAGTGACGGACTAGCGGGGTTCTTC	CASSDGLAGFF
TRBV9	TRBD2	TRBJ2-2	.	TGTGCCAGCAGCGTAGAGACCAGGGAGGGCACCGGGGAGCTGTTTTTT	CASSVETREGTGELFF
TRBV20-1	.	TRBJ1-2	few	TGCAGTGCTCCTGCGCCAGGCTATGGCTACACCTTC	CSAPAPGYGYTF
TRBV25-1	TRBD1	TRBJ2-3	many	TGTGCCAGCAGGGGGGACAGCGTTTATACGCAGTATTTT	CASRGDSVYTQYF
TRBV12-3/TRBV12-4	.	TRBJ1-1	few	TGTGCCAGCAGTCCCGGGACTCGAACTCGAACAAGTGAAGCTTTCTTT	CASSPGTRTRTSEAFF
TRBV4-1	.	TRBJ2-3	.	TGCGCCAGCAGCCCAGCCGGGGGCGCAGATACGCAGTATTTT	CASSPAGGADTQYF
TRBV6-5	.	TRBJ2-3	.	TGTGCCAGCAGTGCACAACTAAGCACAGATACGCAGTATTTT	CASSAQLSTDTQYF
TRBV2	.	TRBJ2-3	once	TGTGCCAGCAGCCTTACCCGGGGGGCGCGGACAGATACGCAGTATTTT	CASSLTRGARTDTQYF
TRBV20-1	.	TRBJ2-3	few	TGCAGTGCTCTTCACAAGCGAGCTAGCACAGATACGCAGTATTTT	CSALHKRASTDTQYF
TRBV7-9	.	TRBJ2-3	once	TGTGCCAGTTCTCCCCCCGGGACGCTCTTGGATACGCAGTATTTT	CASSPPGTLLDTQYF
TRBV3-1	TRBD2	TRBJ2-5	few	TGTGCCAGCAGCCTGGAACGACTAGCGGGGTTCCAAGAGACCCAGTACTTC	CASSLERLAGFQETQYF
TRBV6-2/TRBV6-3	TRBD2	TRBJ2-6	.	TGTGCCAGCAGTCCCTCGACTAGCGGGAGGGCTGGGGCCAACGTCCTGACTTTC	CASSPSTSGRAGANVLTF
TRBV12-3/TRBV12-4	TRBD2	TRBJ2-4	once	TGTGCCAGCAGTTTCAGTAGCGGGGGAAACATTCAGTACTTC	CASSFSSGGNIQYF
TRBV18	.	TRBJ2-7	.	TGTGCCAGCTCACCATCAACCGGGGATCACGAGCAGTACTTC	CASSPSTGDHEQYF
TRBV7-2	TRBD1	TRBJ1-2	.	TGTGCCAGCAGCTCTCCAGGGGGCCCGTATGGCTACACCTTC	CASSSPGGPYGYTF
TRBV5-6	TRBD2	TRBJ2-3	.	TGTGCCAGCAGCTCGGGACTAGGGACAATCACAGATACGCAGTATTTT	CASSSGLGTITDTQYF
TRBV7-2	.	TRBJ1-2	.	TGTGCCAGCAGCCGCTTGGCCGACTATGGCTACACCTTC	CASSRLADYGYTF
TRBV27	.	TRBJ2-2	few	TGTGCCAGCAGTTTATCTATAAGGGGCACCGGGGAGCTGTTTTTT	CASSLSIRGTGELFF
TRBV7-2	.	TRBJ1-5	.	TGTGCCAGCAGCTTAACAGGGCTTCAGCCCCAGCATTTT	CASSLTGLQPQHF
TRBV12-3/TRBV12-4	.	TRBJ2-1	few	TGTGCAGGAAGCAGGAATAGGGGAATGGTCTCTGAGCAGTTCTTC	CAGSRNRGMVSEQFF
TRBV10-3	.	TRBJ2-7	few	TGTGCCATCAGTGTAGGAAACCCCCAGAGCGAGCAGTACTTC	CAISVGNPQSEQYF
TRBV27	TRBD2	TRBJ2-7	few	TGTGCCAGCAGTTTCGGGGGGTCCCACGAGCAGTACTTC	CASSFGGSHEQYF
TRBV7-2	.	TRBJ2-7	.	TGTGCCAGCTCCCCTAGGTTGATTAGCTCCTACGAGCAGTACTTC	CASSPRLISSYEQYF
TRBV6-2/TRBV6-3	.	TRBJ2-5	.	TGTGCCAGCAGTACCTTCGATGAGCAGTACTTC	CASSTFDEQYF
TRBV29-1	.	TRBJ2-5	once	TGCAGCGTTGAAGGAGGTGGGACCCTACAAGAGACCCAGTACTTC	CSVEGGGTLQETQYF
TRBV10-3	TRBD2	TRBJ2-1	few	TGTGCCATCAGTGCACTAGCGGGGGAACCCTACAATGAGCAGTTCTTC	CAISALAGEPYNEQFF
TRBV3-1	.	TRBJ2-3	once	TGTGCCAGCAGCCTCGTCGAAAAGGTTGATACGCAGTATTTT	CASSLVEKVDTQYF
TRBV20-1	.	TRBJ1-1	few	TGCAGTGCTAGGAGACCCCGAGATTTGAACACTGAAGCTTTCTTT	CSARRPRDLNTEAFF
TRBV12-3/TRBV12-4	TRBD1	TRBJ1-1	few	TGTGCCAGCAGCTCCCCCTCAACACAGGGGGCGAACACTGAAGCTTTCTTT	CASSSPSTQGANTEAFF
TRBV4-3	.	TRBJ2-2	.	TGCGCCAGCAACCCCGGGACGACCGGCGGGGAGCTGTTTTTT	CASNPGTTGGELFF
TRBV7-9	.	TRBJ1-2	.	TGTGCCAGCGGGGGGCCCGGGCGGTATGGCTACACCTTC	CASGGPGRYGYTF
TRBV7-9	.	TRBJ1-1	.	TGTGCCAGCAGCACGATCGGACCGAGGGGAGCTTTCTTT	CASSTIGPRGAFF
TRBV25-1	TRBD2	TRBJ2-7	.	TGTGCCAGCAGTGAGAAAACTAGCGGGACGTACGAGCAGTACTTC	CASSEKTSGTYEQYF
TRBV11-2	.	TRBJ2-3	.	TGTGCCAGCAGCTTAGACAATATAGGGACGGTCACAGATACGCAGTATTTT	CASSLDNIGTVTDTQYF
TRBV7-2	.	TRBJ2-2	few	TGTGCCAGCAGCTCAAGGACAGTAAACACCGGGGAGCTGTTTTTT	CASSSRTVNTGELFF
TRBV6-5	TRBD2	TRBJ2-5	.	TGTGCCAGCAGTTACGGGACTAGCGGGAAACAAGAGACCCAGTACTTC	CASSYGTSGKQETQYF
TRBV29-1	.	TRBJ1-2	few	TGCAGCGTTGAAATGACGGTCGGAACGCCGACGAGGAACTATGGCTACACCTTC	CSVEMTVGTPTRNYGYTF
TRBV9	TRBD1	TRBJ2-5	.	TGTGCCAGCAGCGCGGGACAGGAGTTAGAGACCCAGTACTTC	CASSAGQELETQYF